This TCR beta chain comes out of a study of blood T cell repertoires in COVID-19 (dated by TCRdb to 2019 to 2021). In terms of the full investigation: Samples covering the acute and convalescent phases of COVID-19 were provided by collaborators in the United States, Italy and Spain. The prospective study material was composed of cDNA or gDNA derived from T cells, B-cell-depleted T cells, or PBMCs. Subjects who had been exposed to COVID-19, were actively infected with it, or had recovered from it provided the deeply sampled blood TCRbeta repertoires that made up the dataset. A freely available public database, intended as a resource for researchers studying the immune response to SARS-CoV-2, is where the repertoires were released. The samples were drawn from two sources: the first 160 participants of the ongoing ImmuneRACE study, and over 950 subjects contributed by 6 global collaborators. A de-identified subject ID, COVID-19 status, age in years and sex were almost always included in the sample metadata. Where available, HLA class I and class II types were taken from metadata supplied by the sample provider and were not determined by assay-based typing. What the work shows at the level of the full study, not this receptor alone: How much clinical and demographic metadata was included differed by source and by participant, and the metadata was provided uncurated.

The germline V gene (reference sequence) sets CDR1 to SEHNR and CDR2 to FQNEAQ. CDR3 length: 15 amino acids, cysteine to phenylalanine. The kept DNA is CDR3 alone, 45 bases in frame from the first base. V is trimmed back by 1 base and J by 5 bases, and the junction contains 6 bases that no gene match accounts for. The collaborating institutions used their own protocols to collect whole blood in K2EDTA tubes. For TCRbeta analysis, collaborators shipped samples as frozen whole blood, isolated PBMCs, or DNA extracted from either of those sample types. About this clone itself: Its target antigen remains unknown. Per-nucleotide qualities are absent, and no much larger clonotype sits a single base away.

TCRbeta CDR3 regions were amplified from genomic DNA by means of the immunoSEQ Assay, a bias-controlled multiplex PCR. Turning to the authors' computational methods: Within the assay, amplification of reference gene primers was used to estimate how many nucleated cells each sample contained. To quantify the absolute abundance of each unique TCRbeta CDR3 rearrangement, sequence reads were collapsed and filtered. Productive Simpson clonality was computed per sample as the square root of Simpson's diversity index over productive rearrangements. Sourced from immuneACCESS, this table was stored by TCRdb with only in-frame sequences that have V and J called. A share of the clones is absent; for the studies checked, an unresolved V gene accounts for under half, and the remainder has no known explanation. V, J and clone size were drawn from that table, and D and trimming were deduced from the DNA. This sample has fewer than 60,000 clones in its table, and 65% to 85% of those were observed once. Roughly 25% of the sample goes to the ten largest clones.

This chain is built from TRBV7-9 and TRBJ2-7; 9 of the junction bases match TRBD2. This TCR was sampled from a human donor in a cohort sampled during active COVID-19. The sample comprised peripheral blood. The CDR3 region reads CASSLGAGGPHEQYF. The DNA sequence is TGTGCCAGCAGCTTAGGGGCGGGAGGGCCCCACGAGCAGTACTTC. The full variable domain, completed from the reference TRBV7-9 and TRBJ2-7 proteins outside the CDR3, reads DTGVSQNPRHKITKRGQNVTFRCDPISEHNRLYWYRQTLGQGPEFLTYFQNEAQLEKSRLLSDRFSAERPKGSFSTLEIQRTEQGDSAMYLCASSLGAGGPHEQYFGPGTRLTVT.